The next 29 T cell receptor beta chains were all read from a single sample in a study of CD4+ T cells in melanoma. Using immunoSEQ multiplex PCR, the repertoire was profiled, and TCRdb retains in-frame clones only, with some absent. This table holds 50,000 to 60,000 clones, more than 60% found once. The sequencing input was tumor tissue. These receptors were collected from a human donor with melanoma.

The genes are TRBV5-5 and TRBJ2-7; D not certain. CDR1 is SGHKS and CDR2 is YYEKEE in the germline V gene (reference sequence). CDR3 length: 16 residues. V was pared by 1 base and J by 2 bases, with 16 bases between. CDR3 bases: TGTGCCAGCAGCTTGTCTGGCCAGAACCGTGCCTACGAGCAGTACTTC. Its protein product is CASSLSGQNRAYEQYF.

The rearrangement joins TRBV6-6 to TRBJ2-1; TRBD2 aligns across 14 bases. The V gene's germline CDR1 is MNHNY and CDR2 SVGAGI (reference sequence). The CDR3 runs to 15 residues. V dropped 6 bases and J dropped 8; count of bases not matched to a gene: 6. The CDR3 loop is CASSPTSGGAYEQFF. The CDR3 nucleotides are TGTGCCAGCAGCCCGACTAGCGGGGGGGCTTATGAGCAGTTCTTC.

The gene calls are TRBV6-4 and TRBJ1-1; TRBD1 matches 8 bases. This CDR3 is 14 amino acids long. V lost 5 bases and J lost 1; bases outside the gene matches: 3. The germline V gene encodes CDR1 MRHNA and CDR2 SNTAGT. CDR3 protein: CASSPGQENTEAFF. CDR3 in DNA: TGTGCCAGCAGTCCGGGACAGGAGAACACTGAAGCTTTCTTT.

The chain carries TRBV7-2 and TRBJ2-3; no clear D. Germline CDR1 SGHTA, CDR2 FQGNSA. The V gene lost 5 bases and the J gene lost 2 bases, with 8 bases spanning the gap. The CDR3 extends over 13 amino acids. The CDR3 here is CASSPRFTDTQYF. CDR3 bases: TGTGCCAGCAGCCCTCGATTCACAGATACGCAGTATTTT.

CDR3 bases: TGTGCCAGCAGCCAATCGCTGAGGAATTCAAATCAGCCCCAGCATTTT. Translating it yields CASSQSLRNSNQPQHF. V is TRBV16 and J is TRBJ1-5; D is ambiguous. The germline V and J ends were trimmed by 0 bases and 4 bases, with 13 bases remaining between them. Looked up from germline, CDR1 is KGHSY and CDR2 is FQNENV. There are 16 residues in the CDR3.

In its sample, this clone was seen a few times. The chain combines TRBV6-6 with TRBJ2-5, with D possibly matching TRBD1 (5 bases). This CDR3 comprises 14 residues. Germline V gives CDR1 MNHNY, CDR2 SVGAGI (reference sequence). The V gene lost 4 bases and the J gene lost 2 bases, with 11 bases spanning the gap. The CDR3 loop is CASSFDSIQETQYF. CDR3 in DNA: TGTGCCAGCAGTTTTGACAGTATTCAAGAGACCCAGTACTTC.

This clone was counted only a few times. For the CDR3, the DNA is TGTGCCAGTAGAGCACCACTCCGGGACAGATATGGCTACACCTTC. Amino acid sequence: CASRAPLRDRYGYTF. The chain carries TRBV19 and TRBJ1-2; 7 bases map to TRBD1. The length of the CDR3 is 15 residues. The J segment lost 5 bases and the V segment lost 6 bases, leaving 12 bases of the junction unmatched. Germline CDR1 reads LNHDA; CDR2 reads SQIVND (reference sequence).

The chain couples TRBV11-3 to TRBJ1-1; no definite D call. With 4 bases removed from V and 2 bases from J, the gap between germline ends came to 8 bases. This CDR3 region has 13 residues. The germline CDR1 and CDR2 sequences are SGHNT and YENEEA. CDR3 bases: TGTGCCAGCAGCTCCTACACCAACACTGAAGCTTTCTTT. This encodes CASSSYTNTEAFF.

This clone was counted a few times. The chain links TRBV5-1 to TRBJ1-6, with 8 bases lining up with TRBD1. CDR3 size: 15 residues. Trimming removed 4 bases from V and 9 bases from J; junction bases left unmatched: 9. The V gene's germline CDR1 is SGHRS and CDR2 YFSETQ. CDR3 in amino acids: CASSLYGQGGSPLHF. The CDR3 DNA sequence: TGCGCCAGCAGCCTCTACGGACAGGGTGGTTCACCCCTCCACTTT.

This clone was counted a single time. V is TRBV7-9 and J is TRBJ1-2, with TRBD1 as a possible D gene (6 bases). Trimming took 4 bases from V and 0 from J, leaving 12 bases between them. The germline CDR1 and CDR2 sequences are SEHNR and FQNEAQ (reference sequence). The CDR3 extends over 15 amino acids. The CDR3 DNA reads TGTGCCAGCAGCTCGGGGGCAACAGCTAACTATGGCTACACCTTC. It codes for CASSSGATANYGYTF.

This clone was observed a few times. The V and J genes are TRBV7-2 and TRBJ1-1; D gene ambiguous. Germline V lookup: CDR1 SGHTA, CDR2 FQGNSA. V lost 0 bases and J lost 7, with 6 bases in between. The CDR3 loop spans 12 amino acids. The CDR3: CASSLAGSEAFF. As DNA, the CDR3 is TGTGCCAGCAGCTTAGCAGGGAGTGAAGCTTTCTTT.

The chain combines TRBV29-1 with TRBJ1-2; no definite D call. Germline-derived CDR1 and CDR2 are SQVTM and ANQGSEA. This CDR3 has 13 residues. Trimming stripped 1 base from V and 0 bases from J, with 6 bases between. Here the CDR3 reads CSVEGVSNYGYTF. CDR3 DNA sequence: TGCAGCGTTGAAGGGGTCTCTAACTATGGCTACACCTTC.

This clone was counted once. This sequence joins TRBV15 and TRBJ1-6; 7 bases map to TRBD1. J gave up 6 bases and V 3 bases, and 2 bases lay outside the gene matches. Germline CDR1 and CDR2: LNHNV and YYDKDF (reference sequence). The CDR3 is 14 amino acids. In DNA form, the CDR3 reads TGTGCCACCAGCAGGACAGGGTTTAATTCACCCCTCCACTTT. Protein product: CATSRTGFNSPLHF.

This clone was observed a handful of times. This chain joins TRBV2 and TRBJ2-2; D not resolved. Trimming cost V 2 bases and J 5 bases, with 9 bases left between them. The CDR3 is 14 amino acids. Germline V lookup: CDR1 SNHLY, CDR2 FYNNEI. CDR3 residues: CASSELLSTGELFF. The CDR3 DNA reads TGTGCCAGCAGTGAATTATTGAGTACCGGGGAGCTGTTTTTT. Full variable domain (remainder filled in from reference TRBV2 and TRBJ2-2): EPEVTQTPSHQVTQMGQEVILRCVPISNHLYFYWYRQILGQKVEFLVSFYNNEISEKSEIFDDQFSVERPDGSNFTLKIRSTKLEDSAMYFCASSELLSTGELFFGEGSRLTVL.

This clone showed up just once. V gene TRBV6-6 combines with J gene TRBJ1-2; 7 nucleotides agree with TRBD1. The trim removed 2 bases at V and 3 bases at J, leaving 3 bases unmatched. The CDR3 runs to 14 residues. Germline V gene lookup returns CDR1 MNHNY and CDR2 SVGAGI (reference sequence). CDR3 sequence: CASSYRGTDYGYTF. The CDR3 bases are TGTGCCAGCAGTTACAGGGGGACAGACTATGGCTACACCTTC.

V usage is TRBV4-1 and J usage is TRBJ2-2; 7 bases are a match to TRBD2. The V gene end was trimmed by 2 bases and the J gene end by 0 bases; junction bases not matched to a gene: 6. The CDR3 contains 17 residues. CDR1 is MGHRA and CDR2 is YSYEKL in the germline V gene. This chain's CDR3 is CASSQRGGYANTGELFF. CDR3 DNA: TGCGCCAGCAGCCAAAGGGGAGGGTACGCGAACACCGGGGAGCTGTTTTTT.

The V and J genes are TRBV30 and TRBJ1-3; perhaps TRBD1 as D (5 bases). The CDR3 is 14 residues long. The germline V gene encodes CDR1 GTSNPN and CDR2 SVGIG (reference sequence). Trimming removed 4 bases from V and 3 bases from J, with 13 bases in between. CDR3 residues: CAWKSGGGGNTIYF. CDR3 bases: TGTGCCTGGAAGTCCGGGGGAGGTGGAAACACCATATATTTT.

Judged by abundance, this clone is medium-sized. V usage is TRBV5-5 and J usage is TRBJ2-1; D is unclear. Trimming left V 4 bases short and J 2 bases short, with 10 bases between. This CDR3 region has 14 residues. In germline, CDR1 is SGHKS, CDR2 YYEKEE (reference sequence). The CDR3 region has the DNA TGTGCCAGCAGCACCGGGCTAGCCTACAATGAGCAGTTCTTC. It yields the protein CASSTGLAYNEQFF.

CDR3 DNA sequence: TGTGCCAGCAGCTTAGTCGGACAGGGGGCATTAGGTGAAAAACTGTTTTTT. It encodes CASSLVGQGALGEKLFF. The chain is built from TRBV7-2 and TRBJ1-4, with 11 bases fitting TRBD1. The J segment lost 7 bases and the V segment lost 1 base, leaving 8 bases of the junction unmatched. CDR1 SGHTA and CDR2 FQGNSA come from the germline V gene. The CDR3 sequence is 17 residues long. Variable domain in full (rest from reference TRBV7-2 and TRBJ1-4): GAGVSQSPSNKVTEKGKDVELRCDPISGHTALYWYRQSLGQGLEFLIYFQGNSAPDKSGLPSDRFSAERTGGSVSTLTIQRTQQEDSAVYLCASSLVGQGALGEKLFFGSGTQLSVL.

The J gene is TRBJ2-5, the V gene TRBV7-8; 13 bases fit TRBD2. The CDR3 spans 15 residues. V shed 5 bases and J 2 bases; nucleotides not matched to a gene: 2. Germline values: CDR1 SGHVS, CDR2 FQNEAQ. For the CDR3, the DNA is TGTGCCAGCAGCCCGACTAGCGGGGGGCAAGAGACCCAGTACTTC. Its protein product is CASSPTSGGQETQYF.

The rearrangement links TRBV28 to TRBJ1-1; D ambiguous. V lost 3 bases to trimming and J lost 3 bases, with 11 bases between them. The length of the CDR3 is 14 residues. Germline lookup yields CDR1 MDHEN and CDR2 SYDVKM. The CDR3 region is CASSFRREDTEAFF. In nucleotides, the CDR3 is TGTGCCAGCAGTTTTAGGCGGGAGGACACTGAAGCTTTCTTT.

The genes are TRBV4-1 and TRBJ2-7; the match to TRBD1 covers 7 bases. The length of the CDR3 is 16 residues. CDR1 and CDR2 (germline): MGHRA, YSYEKL. The V segment lost 6 bases and the J segment 6 bases; nucleotides outside the gene matches: 17. CDR3 in DNA: TGCGCCAGCAGTAAAGACACAGGGGAGTTTCGGTTCGAGCAGTACTTC. This translates into CASSKDTGEFRFEQYF.

The J gene is TRBJ1-2, the V gene TRBV19; TRBD1 matches 7 bases. This CDR3 comprises 14 residues. V was pared by 7 bases and J by 5 bases, with 10 bases of the junction left unmatched. From germline, CDR1 is LNHDA and CDR2 SQIVND (reference sequence). CDR3 region: CASIDRTGDYGYTF. DNA for the CDR3: TGTGCCAGTATTGATCGGACAGGCGATTATGGCTACACCTTC.

The rearrangement uses TRBV4-1 and TRBJ2-2, with D unclear. Germline loops: CDR1 MGHRA, CDR2 YSYEKL. This CDR3 spans 14 amino acids. Trimming took off 1 base at V and 1 base at J, with 4 bases between the two ends. The CDR3 sequence is CASSQARNTGELFF. The CDR3, as DNA: TGCGCCAGCAGCCAAGCTCGGAACACCGGGGAGCTGTTTTTT.

The V gene is TRBV6-6, the J gene TRBJ1-5; the match to TRBD1 covers 8 bases. The ends lost 6 bases at V and 5 bases at J; junction bases unmatched: 6. CDR1 MNHNY and CDR2 SVGAGI come from the germline V gene (reference sequence). CDR3 length: 14 amino acids. Here the CDR3 DNA reads TGTGCCAGCAGCCACAGGGGGGGGGATCAGCCCCAGCATTTT. It yields the protein CASSHRGGDQPQHF.

The J gene is TRBJ1-1, the V gene TRBV11-2; D is undetermined. Germline lookup yields CDR1 SGHAT and CDR2 FQNNGV. CDR3 length equals 15 residues. Trimming took 0 bases from V and 1 from J, leaving 9 bases between them. The CDR3 sequence is CASSLDPLGNTEAFF. CDR3 nucleotide sequence: TGTGCCAGCAGCTTAGATCCTCTTGGGAACACTGAAGCTTTCTTT. The full variable domain, with the rest looked up from reference TRBV11-2 and TRBJ1-1, is EAGVAQSPRYKIIEKRQSVAFWCNPISGHATLYWYQQILGQGPKLLIQFQNNGVVDDSQLPKDRFSAERLKGVDSTLKIQPAKLEDSAVYLCASSLDPLGNTEAFFGQGTRLTVV.

The chain links TRBV6-4 to TRBJ2-1; 7 bases are shared with TRBD2. Germline V CDR1 and CDR2: MRHNA, SNTAGT. J was trimmed by 2 bases and V by 2 bases; bases with no gene match: 6. The CDR3 is 16 amino acids. The CDR3 nucleotides read TGTGCCAGCAGTGACAGCCGGGGGGTCGCCTACAATGAGCAGTTCTTC. It is translated as CASSDSRGVAYNEQFF.

The genes are TRBV7-8 and TRBJ2-1, with D unclear. This CDR3 contains 13 residues. Germline loops: CDR1 SGHVS, CDR2 FQNEAQ. V was shortened by 8 bases and J by 5 bases, with 13 bases between the two germline ends. CDR3 residues: CASGQWHHNEQFF. In DNA, the CDR3 is TGTGCCAGCGGCCAATGGCACCACAATGAGCAGTTCTTC.

The chain employs TRBV2 and TRBJ2-3; a possible D gene is TRBD1 (7 bases). The germline V gene encodes CDR1 SNHLY and CDR2 FYNNEI. Between the trimmed V and J ends, which lost 6 bases and 5 bases, there was a span of 27 bases. This CDR3 comprises 18 residues. DNA of the CDR3: TGTGCCAGCAGCCCAATCGGGGGTCAGGGGGTGCCGGGAGATACGCAGTATTTT. As protein: CASSPIGGQGVPGDTQYF.